The 8 T cell receptor beta chains below come from one sample, sequenced in a study of blood T cell repertoires in COVID-19. The table came from immunoSEQ multiplex PCR; TCRdb's copy has only in-frame clones and leaves some out. The profile shows 150,000 to 180,000 clones, 75% to 85% of them singletons. Sequencing used peripheral blood. All receptors derive from a woman aged 60-70 years with COVID-19, enrolled during active disease.

This clone was found once. The chain links TRBV7-9 to TRBJ1-4; D unclear. This CDR3 contains 17 residues. Germline CDR1 is SEHNR and CDR2 is FQNEAQ (reference sequence). The V and J ends lost 2 bases and 7 bases respectively, with 20 bases between them. The CDR3 nucleotides read TGTGCCAGCAGCTTATGGTCGGGTAGGCGGTCGGGTGAAAAACTGTTTTTT. This codes for CASSLWSGRRSGEKLFF.

The rearrangement uses TRBV2 and TRBJ1-5; TRBD1 matches 11 bases. V was clipped by 5 bases and J by 6 bases; unmatched bases: 6. Looked up from germline, CDR1 is SNHLY and CDR2 is FYNNEI. The CDR3 length is 15 residues. Here the CDR3 reads CASSRDRGVGQPQHF. CDR3 DNA sequence: TGTGCCAGCAGTCGGGACAGGGGGGTCGGTCAGCCCCAGCATTTT. The full variable domain, in which reference TRBV2 and TRBJ1-5 provide the parts outside the CDR3, is EPEVTQTPSHQVTQMGQEVILRCVPISNHLYFYWYRQILGQKVEFLVSFYNNEISEKSEIFDDQFSVERPDGSNFTLKIRSTKLEDSAMYFCASSRDRGVGQPQHFGDGTRLSIL.

The chain joins TRBV6-6 to TRBJ1-1; TRBD1 might be the D (5 bases). Trimming removed 0 bases from V and 1 base from J, with 12 bases in between. Per the germline V gene, CDR1 is MNHNY and CDR2 is SVGAGI (reference sequence). The CDR3 runs to 16 residues. The CDR3 DNA sequence: TGTGCCAGCAGTTACTCGGATTGGGGCTCGAACACTGAAGCTTTCTTT. Residues: CASSYSDWGSNTEAFF.

The chain has TRBV6-5 and TRBJ1-2, with 9 bases aligning to TRBD1. Unmatched junction bases numbered 5, after V lost 0 bases and J lost 6 bases. This CDR3 has 15 amino acids. CDR1 is MNHEY, CDR2 SVGAGI, per germline. The chain's CDR3 is CASSYSTTGGHGYTF. The CDR3 DNA follows: TGTGCCAGCAGTTACTCGACCACAGGGGGCCATGGCTACACCTTC.

This chain's CDR3 is CVSSLSPRTSGGHYEQYV. DNA for the CDR3: TGTGTCAGCAGTTTATCTCCCAGAACTAGCGGGGGCCACTACGAGCAGTACGTC. The chain links TRBV27 to TRBJ2-7; 11 nucleotides agree with TRBD2. Germline lookup yields CDR1 MNHEY and CDR2 SMNVEV (reference sequence). This CDR3 has 18 residues.

This chain uses TRBV5-4 with TRBJ2-3, with 10 bases identical to TRBD2. Germline V gene data show CDR1 as SGHNT and CDR2 as YYREEE (reference sequence). The CDR3 has 15 amino acids. The trim removed 4 bases at V and 4 bases at J, leaving 6 bases unmatched. CDR3 in amino acids: CASSPGLAASDTQYF. In nucleotides, the CDR3 is TGTGCCAGCAGCCCCGGACTAGCGGCTTCAGATACGCAGTATTTT.

The chain is built from TRBV15 and TRBJ1-3; D perhaps matches TRBD1 (5 bases). This CDR3 is built from 15 residues. Germline CDR1 LNHNV, CDR2 YYDKDF (reference sequence). Trimming pared 3 bases from V and 5 bases from J, leaving 14 bases between. CDR3 bases: TGTGCCACCAGCAGGGACAACGCCGCTCGAAACACCATATATTTT. It codes for CATSRDNAARNTIYF. The whole variable domain, filled in from reference TRBV15 and TRBJ1-3, reads DAMVIQNPRYQVTQFGKPVTLSCSQTLNHNVMYWYQQKSSQAPKLLFHYYDKDFNNEADTPDNFQSRRPNTSFCFLDIRSPGLGDTAMYLCATSRDNAARNTIYFGEGSWLTVV.

The DNA of the CDR3 is TGTGCCAGCAGCTTAGAGCGGCAGGCCTATGAAAAACTGTTTTTT. Protein: CASSLERQAYEKLFF. The chain joins TRBV7-9 to TRBJ1-4, with D hard to call. The V and J ends lost 1 base and 6 bases respectively, with 12 bases between them. The germline V gene encodes CDR1 SEHNR and CDR2 FQNEAQ (reference sequence). The CDR3 spans 15 residues.